This T cell receptor (beta chain) was found in a study of shared clonotypes between healthy human individuals. Findings and limits, study-wide: The sampled material consisted only of blood, and tissue repertoires are likely to differ.

HIV-negative, healthy adults without recent acute infections or vaccinations were the donors. Naive CD45RA+ and memory CD45RA-negative subsets were split from CD4+ cells. Of note for this clone: Its antigen remains unknown. Other DNA sequences within the sample encode an identical CDR3.

Using immunoSEQ multiplex PCR, the repertoire was profiled, and TCRdb retains in-frame clones only, with some absent. This table has 2 million or so clones, over 85% appearing once. This TCR was recovered from a man in his late teens or twenties in good health. Sample: naive CD4+ T cells sorted from blood. The subset was: CD45RA+ positively selected.

The CDR3 DNA reads as TGCGCCAGCAGCTTGGTTAGCGGGAGTTCCTACGAGCAGTACTTC. It codes for CASSLVSGSSYEQYF. V and J are TRBV5-1 and TRBJ2-7; 9 bases match TRBD2. J gave up 1 base and V 0 bases, and 2 bases lay outside the gene matches. This CDR3 is 15 amino acids long. The germline gives CDR1 SGHRS, CDR2 YFSETQ.